A single sample gave rise to the 29 T cell receptor beta chains below, sequenced in a study of CD8 T cells in Susac syndrome. RNA amounts of 0.5 to 1 ug underwent reverse transcription with random hexamers. A single record per CDR3 protein comes from TCRdb applying MiXCR to the immunoSEQ multiplex PCR reads. This sample carries about 75,000 distinct CDR3 sequences, 94% of them seen once, and the ten largest clones take about 0.5%. What was sequenced was CD8+ T cells from PBMCs. The origin of the receptors is a human donor with Susac syndrome.

Concerning this clonotype: Compared with germline, one end of the junction differs, possibly owing to a read error. This sequence joins TRBV2 and TRBJ2-2, with TRBD1 matching 9 bases. Germline loops: CDR1 SNHLY, CDR2 FYNNEI. The CDR3 length is 10 residues. The CDR3 protein is CASRGQGAVF. The CDR3 bases are TGTGCCAGCAGGGGACAGGGTGCGGTTTTT.

The gene calls are TRBV12-3 or TRBV12-4 and TRBJ1-5; possible D gene TRBD1, 6 bases. Trimming pared 11 bases from V and 0 bases from J, leaving 8 bases between. The CDR3 consists of 12 residues. The CDR3 loop is CASQGSNQPQHF. In DNA form, the CDR3 reads TGTGCCTCACAGGGTAGCAATCAGCCCCAGCATTTT.

On this clonotype itself: The junction shows a germline mismatch at one end, possibly a read error. V and J are TRBV7-2 and TRBJ2-3, with D unresolved. CDR3 length: 9 residues. The germline CDR1 and CDR2 sequences are SGHTA and FQGNSA. DNA of the CDR3: TGTGCCAGCAGCTTAGAGATTCCTTTT. Encoded protein: CASSLEIPF.

V is TRBV27 and J is TRBJ1-2; TRBD1 agrees at 10 bases. The CDR3 sequence is 13 residues long. V dropped 4 bases and J dropped 7; count of bases not matched to a gene: 3. CDR1 is MNHEY and CDR2 is SMNVEV in the germline V gene (reference sequence). The CDR3 loop is CASSSGQGVGYTF. Written as DNA, the CDR3 is TGTGCCAGCAGTTCCGGACAGGGGGTTGGCTACACCTTC.

The chain combines TRBV28 with TRBJ2-1; maybe TRBD2 (6 bases). Trimming removed 7 bases from V and 6 bases from J, with 19 bases in between. The CDR3 sequence is 15 residues long. The germline CDR1 and CDR2 sequences are MDHEN and SYDVKM. CDR3 amino acids: CASKRQRAPFNEQFF. The CDR3 DNA reads TGTGCCAGCAAGAGACAGCGGGCTCCATTCAATGAGCAGTTCTTC. The variable domain in full, with the rest retrieved from reference TRBV28 and TRBJ2-1, is DVKVTQSSRYLVKRTGEKVFLECVQDMDHENMFWYRQDPGLGLRLIYFSYDVKMKEKGDIPEGYSVSREKKERFSLILESASTNQTSMYLCASKRQRAPFNEQFFGPGTRLTVL.

This chain joins TRBV11-2 and TRBJ1-1; D ambiguous. The CDR3 is 16 amino acids. Trimming left V 1 base short and J 7 bases short, with 19 bases between. Germline lookup yields CDR1 SGHAT and CDR2 FQNNGV. This chain's CDR3 is CASSLGTGGTEGEAFF. In nucleotides, the CDR3 is TGTGCCAGCAGCTTAGGGACCGGAGGAACTGAAGGTGAAGCTTTCTTT.

This clonotype is a singleton in its sample. This chain links TRBV6-2 or TRBV6-3 with TRBJ2-1; D is unresolved. With 0 bases removed from V and 6 bases from J, the gap between germline ends came to 9 bases. Germline V gene data show CDR1 as MNHEY and CDR2 as SVGEGT. The CDR3 sequence is 14 residues long. CDR3 bases: TGTGCCAGCAGTTACTCTGGTCCAGGCAATGAGCAGTTCTTC. It codes for CASSYSGPGNEQFF.

The rearrangement links TRBV3-1 to TRBJ2-3; 8 bases agree with TRBD2. V gave up 0 bases and J gave up 0 bases; unmatched junction bases: 5. CDR3 length: 17 residues. Germline CDR1 and CDR2: LGHDT and YNNKEL (reference sequence). The CDR3 here is CASSQDRSGGSTDTQYF. For the CDR3, the DNA is TGTGCCAGCAGCCAAGATAGGAGCGGGGGAAGCACAGATACGCAGTATTTT.

This sequence joins TRBV5-1 and TRBJ1-1; possible D gene TRBD1, 5 bases. The CDR3 has 14 residues. Germline lookup yields CDR1 SGHRS and CDR2 YFSETQ. Trimming left V 4 bases short and J 5 bases short, with 15 bases between. The CDR3 loop is CASSPDLRGTEAFF. CDR3 nucleotides: TGCGCCAGCAGCCCTGATCTGCGGGGGACTGAAGCTTTCTTT.

This chain links TRBV6-4 with TRBJ1-2, with 10 bases fitting TRBD1. Germline V gene data show CDR1 as MRHNA and CDR2 as SNTAGT. The junction had 6 bases not matched to a gene; V was cut back by 6 bases and J by 8 bases. This CDR3 is 13 amino acids long. The CDR3 spells CASRGQGIGGYTF. CDR3 bases: TGTGCCAGCAGGGGACAGGGGATAGGCGGCTACACCTTC.

This chain links TRBV4-3 with TRBJ2-7; 10 nucleotides align to TRBD1. After removal of 2 bases from V and 7 bases from J, the junction contained 17 bases not matched to a gene. Germline V gives CDR1 LGHNA, CDR2 YSLEER. This CDR3 region has 18 residues. The CDR3: CASSQTLTSGTGADEQYF. DNA of the CDR3: TGCGCCAGCAGCCAAACCCTTACCTCCGGGACAGGGGCAGATGAGCAGTACTTC.

The rearrangement uses TRBV7-8 and TRBJ1-5; D is possibly TRBD1 (5 bases). The V end lost 2 bases, the J end lost 6 bases, and 8 bases lay between the germline ends. Germline loops: CDR1 SGHVS, CDR2 FQNEAQ. CDR3 length: 13 amino acids. CDR3 in DNA: TGTGCCAGCAGCTTACCGGGGGTTCAGCCCCAGCATTTT. It codes for CASSLPGVQPQHF.

The chain has TRBV12-3 or TRBV12-4 and TRBJ2-3, with D unclear. The CDR3 is 12 amino acids. The V gene lost 2 bases and the J gene lost 6 bases, with 6 bases spanning the gap. CDR3 region: CASSLRADTQYF. Here the CDR3 DNA reads TGTGCCAGCAGTTTAAGGGCGGATACGCAGTATTTT.

The chain links TRBV10-1 to TRBJ2-3; TRBD1 agrees at 7 bases. V was clipped by 3 bases and J by 0 bases; unmatched bases: 6. CDR3 length: 16 amino acids. The germline CDR1 and CDR2 sequences are WNHNN and SYGVQD (reference sequence). The CDR3 protein is CASSDGDSHSTDTQYF. The CDR3, as DNA: TGCGCCAGCAGTGACGGGGACAGCCATAGCACAGATACGCAGTATTTT.

The chain couples TRBV4-3 to TRBJ2-2, with D unresolved. V was trimmed by 1 base and J by 0 bases, leaving 9 bases between them. From germline, CDR1 is LGHNA and CDR2 YSLEER. The CDR3 has 16 residues. The CDR3 DNA sequence: TGCGCCAGCAGCCAAGTCGTGCTCGCGAACACCGGGGAGCTGTTTTTT. Translated, it gives CASSQVVLANTGELFF.

The V call is TRBV7-6, the J call TRBJ2-2; the D gene is possibly TRBD1 (7 bases). Trimming removed 5 bases from V and 0 bases from J, with 16 bases in between. CDR3 length equals 17 residues. Germline V gene sequence: CDR1 SGHVS, CDR2 FNYEAQ. For the CDR3, the DNA is TGTGCCAGCAGCACTCCCACCAGGGGGGCGAACACCGGGGAGCTGTTTTTT. Protein product: CASSTPTRGANTGELFF.

This rearrangement joins TRBV12-3 or TRBV12-4 to TRBJ1-5, with a possible D match to TRBD1 (5 bases). The CDR3 is made up of 14 amino acids. Trimming left V 6 bases short and J 6 bases short, with 15 bases between. The CDR3 region has the DNA TGTGCCAGCAGCTCCCCCGGGGGGACTCAGCCCCAGCATTTT. Its translation: CASSSPGGTQPQHF.

This chain uses TRBV6-6 with TRBJ2-3; tentatively, D is TRBD1 (6 bases). From germline, CDR1 is MNHNY and CDR2 SVGAGI (reference sequence). The CDR3 has 14 residues. Deletions cut 2 bases from V and 6 bases from J, with 12 bases between. The CDR3 protein is CASSYGTRGDTQYF. The CDR3 coding sequence is TGTGCCAGCAGTTACGGGACACGGGGCGATACGCAGTATTTT.

The gene calls are TRBV28 and TRBJ2-5; possibly TRBD2 for D (6 bases). The CDR3 spans 14 residues. The V and J ends lost 7 bases and 4 bases respectively, with 16 bases between them. Germline V gives CDR1 MDHEN, CDR2 SYDVKM. The CDR3 bases are TGTGCCAGCACTCGTGGGCGGGGCAGAGAGACCCAGTACTTC. This translates into CASTRGRGRETQYF.

The chain employs TRBV3-1 and TRBJ2-3, with D maybe TRBD1 (5 bases). Germline V lookup: CDR1 LGHDT, CDR2 YNNKEL (reference sequence). The CDR3 runs 15 residues. Trimming cost V 0 bases and J 3 bases, with 10 bases left between them. The CDR3 DNA sequence: TGTGCCAGCAGCCAAGATCCAGGGCGGACAGATACGCAGTATTTT. The encoded protein is CASSQDPGRTDTQYF.

The chain recombines TRBV27 with TRBJ2-7; 7 bases line up with TRBD2. V was clipped by 11 bases and J by 0 bases; unmatched bases: 10. This CDR3 contains 14 residues. CDR1 and CDR2 (germline): MNHEY, SMNVEV (reference sequence). The CDR3 loop reads CAAWEGPNSYEQYF. The CDR3 coding sequence is TGTGCCGCGTGGGAGGGGCCCAACTCCTACGAGCAGTACTTC.

The chain has TRBV29-1 and TRBJ2-2, with 9 bases that match TRBD1. J lost 3 bases, V lost 5 bases, and 4 bases had no gene match. Per the germline V gene, CDR1 is SQVTM and CDR2 is ANQGSEA. The CDR3 is 14 amino acids. The CDR3 sequence is CSVPGQGDTGELFF. The CDR3 DNA follows: TGCAGCGTTCCGGGACAGGGCGACACCGGGGAGCTGTTTTTT.

The chain links TRBV4-1 to TRBJ1-5; perhaps TRBD1 as D (5 bases). Germline CDR1 is MGHRA and CDR2 is YSYEKL. The CDR3 consists of 16 residues. Trimming removed 0 bases at V and 2 bases at J, with 11 bases between. This chain's CDR3 is CASSQDGQGGNQPQHF. The DNA for the CDR3 is TGCGCCAGCAGCCAAGACGGGCAGGGCGGCAATCAGCCCCAGCATTTT.

CDR3 in amino acids: CASSLSGAISYEQYF. The CDR3 DNA reads TGTGCCAGCAGTCTTAGCGGGGCGATCTCCTACGAGCAGTACTTC. The V and J genes are TRBV2 and TRBJ2-7, with TRBD2 matching over 8 bases. V lost 5 bases, J lost 0 bases, and 6 bases stayed unmatched. The CDR3 runs to 15 residues. The germline gives CDR1 SNHLY, CDR2 FYNNEI.

This chain joins TRBV9 and TRBJ1-6; tentatively, D is TRBD1 (5 bases). The CDR3 has 12 residues. Trimming pared 2 bases from V and 13 bases from J, leaving 10 bases between. CDR1 and CDR2 from the germline V gene are SGDLS and YYNGEE. The CDR3 sequence is CASSVTGTPLHF. The CDR3 nucleotides are TGTGCCAGCAGCGTCACCGGGACCCCCCTCCACTTT.

The chain links TRBV7-2 to TRBJ1-4; D call uncertain. Germline V gene data show CDR1 as SGHTA and CDR2 as FQGNSA. The V gene lost 0 bases and the J gene lost 8 bases, with 13 bases spanning the gap. The CDR3 contains 15 residues. Here the CDR3 reads CASSLALSQAEKLFF. CDR3 coding DNA: TGTGCCAGCAGCTTAGCGCTTTCCCAGGCCGAAAAACTGTTTTTT.

This chain joins TRBV2 and TRBJ2-7; perhaps D is TRBD1 or TRBD2 (6 bases each). V lost 3 bases to trimming and J lost 5 bases, with 14 bases between them. The germline V gene has CDR1 SNHLY and CDR2 FYNNEI. CDR3 length: 14 residues. The CDR3 DNA is TGTGCCAGCAGTGATCCTACAGGGAGGAACGAGCAGTACTTC. Its translation is CASSDPTGRNEQYF.

The chain carries TRBV4-1 and TRBJ2-1; 9 bases map to TRBD2. This CDR3 contains 15 residues. Germline lookup yields CDR1 MGHRA and CDR2 YSYEKL. With V trimmed by 1 base and J by 4 bases, 2 bases remained unmatched. The CDR3 bases are TGCGCCAGCAGCCAAGTTAGCGGGGGTTACAATGAGCAGTTCTTC. This encodes CASSQVSGGYNEQFF.

This clonotype was found a few times. The DNA for the CDR3 is TGCGCCAGCAGCTTGTTCGGGATTGAAGCTTTCTTT. Translating gives CASSLFGIEAFF. The chain employs TRBV5-1 and TRBJ1-1, with D unresolved. Between the trimmed V and J ends, which lost 1 base and 7 bases, there was a span of 8 bases. This CDR3 is 12 amino acids long. Germline CDR1 reads SGHRS; CDR2 reads YFSETQ. Variable domain in full (rest from reference TRBV5-1 and TRBJ1-1): KAGVTQTPRYLIKTRGQQVTLSCSPISGHRSVSWYQQTPGQGLQFLFEYFSETQRNKGNFPGRFSGRQFSNSRSEMNVSTLELGDSALYLCASSLFGIEAFFGQGTRLTVV.